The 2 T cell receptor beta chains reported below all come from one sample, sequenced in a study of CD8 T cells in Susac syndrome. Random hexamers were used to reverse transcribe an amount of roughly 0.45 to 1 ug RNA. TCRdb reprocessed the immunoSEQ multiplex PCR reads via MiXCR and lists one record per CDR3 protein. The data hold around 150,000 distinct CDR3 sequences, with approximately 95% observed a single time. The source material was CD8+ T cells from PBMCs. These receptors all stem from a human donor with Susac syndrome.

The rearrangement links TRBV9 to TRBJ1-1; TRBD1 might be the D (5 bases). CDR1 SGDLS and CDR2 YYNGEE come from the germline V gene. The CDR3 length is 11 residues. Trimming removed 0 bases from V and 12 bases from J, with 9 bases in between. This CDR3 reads CASSVGAGPFF. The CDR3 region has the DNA TGTGCCAGCAGCGTAGGGGCAGGGCCTTTCTTT.

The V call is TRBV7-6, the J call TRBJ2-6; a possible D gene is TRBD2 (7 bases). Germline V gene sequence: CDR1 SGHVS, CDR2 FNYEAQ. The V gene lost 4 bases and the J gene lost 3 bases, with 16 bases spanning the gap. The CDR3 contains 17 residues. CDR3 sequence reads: CASSWAPGGLGANVLTF. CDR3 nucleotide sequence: TGTGCCAGCAGCTGGGCGCCCGGGGGGCTTGGGGCCAACGTCCTGACTTTC.